Listed below are T cell receptor beta chains from one sample, sequenced in a study of blood T cell repertoires in COVID-19. The protocol was immunoSEQ multiplex PCR, while the TCRdb copy is restricted to in-frame clones and leaves out a portion. The table lists around 700,000 clones, just under 90% of them singletons. Input material: peripheral blood. Every receptor here comes from a woman aged 18-29 years with acute or convalescent COVID-19. The CDR3 runs from the conserved cysteine through the conserved F or W. Fields, in order: J gene, V gene, D gene, CDR3 DNA, CDR3 protein. D genes are given only for firm matches.

>TRBJ1-2|TRBV28|NA
TGTGCCAGCAGTTTTGCAGGGTCTAGGTATGACTACACCTTC
CASSFAGSRYDYTF
>TRBJ1-1|TRBV12-3/TRBV12-4|NA
TGTGCCAGTGTGACAGACCCGAACACTGAAGCTTTCTTT
CASVTDPNTEAFF
>TRBJ1-1|TRBV28|NA
TGTGCCAGCAGCTTCGGACTTGAAGCTTTCTTT
CASSFGLEAFF
>TRBJ1-6|TRBV27|NA
TGTGCCAGCAGTTTATCGGACAGTAGCTCCTATAATTCACCCCTCCACTTT
CASSLSDSSSYNSPLHF
>TRBJ1-3|TRBV19|NA
TGTGCCAGTAGTATAGATCGTGTAGGGAGCGGAAACACCATATATTTT
CASSIDRVGSGNTIYF
>TRBJ1-6|TRBV5-4|NA
TGTGCCAGCAGCTTGTTAGGGGCAGGGTTATATAATTCACCCCTCCACTTT
CASSLLGAGLYNSPLHF
>TRBJ1-1|TRBV5-5|TRBD1
TGTGCCAGCAGCTACGGGACAGTGAACACTGAAGCTTTCTTT
CASSYGTVNTEAFF
>TRBJ2-1|TRBV4-1|TRBD2
TGCGCCAGCAGCCCATTGGGGCGGGGGGGATCCCATGAGCAGTTCTTC
CASSPLGRGGSHEQFF
>TRBJ2-7|TRBV11-3|NA
TGTGCCAGCAGCTTAGGTGGGGCAGGCTACGAGCAGTACTTC
CASSLGGAGYEQYF
>TRBJ1-1|TRBV12-5|TRBD1
TGTGCTAGCACACCTGGGGGACAGGGTTTTAGAACTGAAGCTTTCTTT
CASTPGGQGFRTEAFF